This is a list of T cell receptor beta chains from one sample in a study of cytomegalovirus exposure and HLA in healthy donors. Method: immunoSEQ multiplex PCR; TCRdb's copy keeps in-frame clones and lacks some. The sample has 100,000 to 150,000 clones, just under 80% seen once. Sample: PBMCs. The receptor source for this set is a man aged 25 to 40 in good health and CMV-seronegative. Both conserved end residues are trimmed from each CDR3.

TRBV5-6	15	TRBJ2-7	ASSRFKGLAHSYEQY
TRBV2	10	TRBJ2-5	ASSVMTADTY
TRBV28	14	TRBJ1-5	ASKAGTGGRNQPQH
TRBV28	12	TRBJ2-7	ASALGTGPYEQY
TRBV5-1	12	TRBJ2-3	ASSGDRVTDTQY
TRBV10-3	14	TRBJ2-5	AISESPAGGAETQY
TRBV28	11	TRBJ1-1	ASSFSIRVEAF
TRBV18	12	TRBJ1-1	ASSPQGDGYEAF
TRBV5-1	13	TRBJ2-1	ASSLVVLSYNEQF
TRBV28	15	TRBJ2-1	ASSLPRQGDSYNEQF
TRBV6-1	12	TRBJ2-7	ASRSGLAGDEQY
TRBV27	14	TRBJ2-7	ASRGPEASGTYEQY
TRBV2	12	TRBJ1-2	ASRPQGTNYGYT
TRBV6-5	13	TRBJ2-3	ASTPAGGPRDTQY
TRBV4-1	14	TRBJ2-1	ASSQDVAGGYNEQF
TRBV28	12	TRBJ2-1	ASSPQARYNEQF
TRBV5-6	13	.	ASSHGAGRGYEQY
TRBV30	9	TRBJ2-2	AWGARGELF
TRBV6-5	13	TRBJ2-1	ASSRWTSGGREQF
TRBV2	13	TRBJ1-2	ASSENTGVGYGYT
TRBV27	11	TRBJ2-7	ASSIGQAYEQY
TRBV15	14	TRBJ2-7	ATSMSSGGADYEQY
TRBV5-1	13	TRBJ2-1	ASSLAGTSSSEQF
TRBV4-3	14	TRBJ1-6	ASSQGTGDYNSPLH
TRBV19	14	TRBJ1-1	ASSIGWDRGPTEAF
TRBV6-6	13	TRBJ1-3	ASSPGGSAGNTIY
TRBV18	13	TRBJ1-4	ASSPGTGIGEKLF
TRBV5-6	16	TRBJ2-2	ASSLVLAGGRDTGELF
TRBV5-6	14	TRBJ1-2	ASSLASGAPLDGYT
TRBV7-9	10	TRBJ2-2	ASSTGIGELF
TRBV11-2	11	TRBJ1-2	ASTLGGNYGYT
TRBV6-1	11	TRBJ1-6	ASTLEVNSPLH
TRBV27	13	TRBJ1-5	ASSPWTGTGQPQH
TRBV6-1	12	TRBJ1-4	ASSEGTDNEKLF
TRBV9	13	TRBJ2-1	ASSRSGSLYNEQF
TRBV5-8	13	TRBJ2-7	ASSSYRGVSYEQY
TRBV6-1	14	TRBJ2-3	ASSESAGGGRDTQY
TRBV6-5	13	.	ASSRGTSGSYEQY
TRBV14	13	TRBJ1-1	ASSQVMSGSAEAF
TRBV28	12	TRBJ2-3	ASSCPGTGCTQY
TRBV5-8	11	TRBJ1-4	ASSLTGPEKLF
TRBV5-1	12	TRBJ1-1	ASRGRERDTEAF
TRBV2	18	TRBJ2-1	ASSALGQGQFSSSYNEQF
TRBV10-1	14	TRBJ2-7	ASSESTGSLSFEQY
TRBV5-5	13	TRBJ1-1	ASSFTGTGIYPAF